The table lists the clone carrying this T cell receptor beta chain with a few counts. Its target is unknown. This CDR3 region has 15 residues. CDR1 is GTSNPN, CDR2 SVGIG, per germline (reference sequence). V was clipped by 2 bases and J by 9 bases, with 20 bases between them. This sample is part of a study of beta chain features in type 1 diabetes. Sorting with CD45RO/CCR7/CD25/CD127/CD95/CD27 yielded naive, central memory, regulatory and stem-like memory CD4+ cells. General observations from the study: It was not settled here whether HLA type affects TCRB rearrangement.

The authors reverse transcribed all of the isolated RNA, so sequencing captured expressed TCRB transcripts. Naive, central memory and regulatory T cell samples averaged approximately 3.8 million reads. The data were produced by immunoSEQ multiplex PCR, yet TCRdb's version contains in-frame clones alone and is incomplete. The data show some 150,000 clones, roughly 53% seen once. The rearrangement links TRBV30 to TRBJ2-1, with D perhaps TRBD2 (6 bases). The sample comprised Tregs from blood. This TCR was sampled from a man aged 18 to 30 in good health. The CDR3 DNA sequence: TGTGCCTGGAGTATCGCTTGGAGAGCGGGCGTTGAGCAGTTCTTC. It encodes CAWSIAWRAGVEQFF.